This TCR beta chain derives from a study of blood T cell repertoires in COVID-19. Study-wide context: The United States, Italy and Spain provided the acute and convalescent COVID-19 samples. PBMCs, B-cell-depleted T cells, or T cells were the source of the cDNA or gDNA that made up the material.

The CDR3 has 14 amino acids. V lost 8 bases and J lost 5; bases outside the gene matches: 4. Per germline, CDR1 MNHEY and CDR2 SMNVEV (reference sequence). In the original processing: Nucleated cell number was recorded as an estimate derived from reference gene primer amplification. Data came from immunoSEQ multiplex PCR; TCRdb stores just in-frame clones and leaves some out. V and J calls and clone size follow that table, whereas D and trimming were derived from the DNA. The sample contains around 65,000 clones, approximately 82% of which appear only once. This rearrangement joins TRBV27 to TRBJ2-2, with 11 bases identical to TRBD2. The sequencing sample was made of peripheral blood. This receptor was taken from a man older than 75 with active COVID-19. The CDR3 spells CASGWTSGTGELFF. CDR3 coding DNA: TGTGCCAGCGGATGGACTAGCGGGACCGGGGAGCTGTTTTTT.